Listed below are T cell receptor beta chains from one sample, sequenced in a study of control samples from healthy donors and cancer patients. Here immunoSEQ multiplex PCR was the method, and the copy in TCRdb shows in-frame clones only, minus some. The table has just under 60,000 clones, more than 90% seen once; the top ten hold approximately 1.5%. Specimen: PBMCs. The receptors here all came from a man in his forties with colorectal cancer. CDR3s include the opening cysteine and the closing phenylalanine or tryptophan. Fields, in order: CDR3 length, J gene, V gene, D gene, CDR3 DNA, CDR3 protein. The D gene is left open where the match is weak.

>14|TRBJ1-5|TRBV28|-
TGTGCCAGCAGCCAAGGAGGCAGCAATCAGCCCCAGCATTTT
CASSQGGSNQPQHF
>13|TRBJ2-7|TRBV14|-
TGTGCCAGCAGCCAAACCCAGGGATCCGGGGAGTACTTC
CASSQTQGSGEYF
>14|TRBJ1-5|TRBV23-1|-
TGCGCCAGCAGTCAAAGAAGGGGCAATCAGCCCCAGCATTTT
CASSQRRGNQPQHF
>16|TRBJ2-6|TRBV27|-
TGTGCCAGCAGTTTATGGCGCGGGACAGGGGCCAACGTCCTGACTTTC
CASSLWRGTGANVLTF
>15|TRBJ2-3|TRBV15|TRBD1
TGTGCCACCAGCAGAGGAGGGACAGACACAGATACGCAGTATTTT
CATSRGGTDTDTQYF
>14|TRBJ2-3|TRBV3-1/TRBV3-2|-
TGTGCCAGCAGCCAAAGGGGGGGCGAGGATACGCAGTATTTT
CASSQRGGEDTQYF
>11|TRBJ1-1|TRBV2|-
TGTGCCAGCAGGGAGGGGGCTGAAGCTTTCTTT
CASREGAEAFF
>16|TRBJ2-1|TRBV6-6|TRBD2
TGTGCCAGCAGTTACTCGACCAGCGGGGGGGCGTCCGAGCAGTTCTTC
CASSYSTSGGASEQFF
>14|TRBJ2-5|TRBV9|TRBD1
TGTGCCAGCAGCGAAGGGACAGGACGAGAGACCCAGTACTTC
CASSEGTGRETQYF
>14|TRBJ1-1|TRBV7-2|TRBD1
TGTGCCAGCAGCTCCTCAGGGGGGAACACTGAAGCTTTCTTT
CASSSSGGNTEAFF